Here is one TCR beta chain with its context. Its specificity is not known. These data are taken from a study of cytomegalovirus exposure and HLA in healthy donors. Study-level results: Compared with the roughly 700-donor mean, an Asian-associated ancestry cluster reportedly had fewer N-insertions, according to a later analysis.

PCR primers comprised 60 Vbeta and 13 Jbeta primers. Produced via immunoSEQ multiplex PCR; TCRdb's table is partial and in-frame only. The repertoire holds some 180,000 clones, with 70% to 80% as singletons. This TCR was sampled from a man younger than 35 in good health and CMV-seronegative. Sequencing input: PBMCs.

The CDR3 bases are TGTGCCAGCAGTGAAGGGCGGGGGGGCCAAGAGACCCAGTACTTC. Translation gives CASSEGRGGQETQYF. V gene TRBV2 combines with J gene TRBJ2-5, with 9 positions matching TRBD2. CDR1 is SNHLY and CDR2 is FYNNEI in the germline V gene. Trimming at V came to 1 base and at J to 1 base, leaving 1 base not matched to a gene. CDR3 length equals 15 residues.